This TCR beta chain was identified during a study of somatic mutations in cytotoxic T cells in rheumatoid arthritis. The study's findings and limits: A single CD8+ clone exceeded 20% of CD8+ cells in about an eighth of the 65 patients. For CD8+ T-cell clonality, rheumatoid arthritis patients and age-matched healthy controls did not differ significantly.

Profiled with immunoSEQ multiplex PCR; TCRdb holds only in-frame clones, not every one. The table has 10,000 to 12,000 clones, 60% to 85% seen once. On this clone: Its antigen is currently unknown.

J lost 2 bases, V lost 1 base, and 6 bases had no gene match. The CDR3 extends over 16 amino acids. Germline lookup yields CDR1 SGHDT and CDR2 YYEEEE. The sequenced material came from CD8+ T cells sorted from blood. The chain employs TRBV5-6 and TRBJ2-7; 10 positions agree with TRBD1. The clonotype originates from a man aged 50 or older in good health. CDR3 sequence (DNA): TGTGCCAGCAGCTTGACTTGGACAGGGGGTCCCTACGAGCAGTACTTC. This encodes CASSLTWTGGPYEQYF.